This TCR beta chain was sequenced for a study of early T cells in non-severe SARS-CoV-2 infection. About the study: Unsorted whole blood bulk RNA was sequenced, with unpaired chains.

Regarding the study as a whole: The VDJdb matching leaned toward anti-spike CD8 responses and overlooked private and CD4 specificities.

Only a few counts were recorded for this clonotype. The antigen is not known. Individual cDNA molecules received unique molecular identifiers during library preparation. MiXCR, run by TCRdb on the 5' RACE reads, gives a single entry per CDR3 protein. Of 25,000 to 35,000 distinct CDR3 sequences in the sample, roughly 5% were seen once. The sequence came from an adult who was a healthcare worker with PCR-confirmed SARS-CoV-2 infection or an uninfected control (not recorded which). The sample was whole blood.

Here the CDR3 DNA reads TGTGCCAGCACCGGGGGAGGGGGCTCCTACAATGAGCAGTTCTTC. It specifies CASTGGGGSYNEQFF. The V and J genes are TRBV6-5 and TRBJ2-1; perhaps TRBD2 as D (7 bases). CDR1 and CDR2 (germline): MNHEY, SVGAGI. V shed 7 bases and J shed 0 bases, with 13 bases lying between them. The CDR3 contains 15 residues.